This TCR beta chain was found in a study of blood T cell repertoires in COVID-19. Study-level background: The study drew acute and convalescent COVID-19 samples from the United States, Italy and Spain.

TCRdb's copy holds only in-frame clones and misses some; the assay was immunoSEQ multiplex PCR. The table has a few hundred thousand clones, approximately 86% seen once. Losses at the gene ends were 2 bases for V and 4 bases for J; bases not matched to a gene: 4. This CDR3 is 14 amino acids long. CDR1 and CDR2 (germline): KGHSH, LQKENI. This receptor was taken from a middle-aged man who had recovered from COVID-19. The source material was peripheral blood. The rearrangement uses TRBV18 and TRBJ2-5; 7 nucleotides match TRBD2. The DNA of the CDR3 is TGTGCCAGCTCACCAGTCGGGGGGATAGAGACCCAGTACTTC. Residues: CASSPVGGIETQYF. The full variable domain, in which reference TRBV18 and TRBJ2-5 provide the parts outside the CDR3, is NAGVMQNPRHLVRRRGQEARLRCSPMKGHSHVYWYRQLPEEGLKFMVYLQKENIIDESGMPKERFSAEFPKEGPSILRIQQVVRGDSAAYFCASSPVGGIETQYFGPGTRLLVL.